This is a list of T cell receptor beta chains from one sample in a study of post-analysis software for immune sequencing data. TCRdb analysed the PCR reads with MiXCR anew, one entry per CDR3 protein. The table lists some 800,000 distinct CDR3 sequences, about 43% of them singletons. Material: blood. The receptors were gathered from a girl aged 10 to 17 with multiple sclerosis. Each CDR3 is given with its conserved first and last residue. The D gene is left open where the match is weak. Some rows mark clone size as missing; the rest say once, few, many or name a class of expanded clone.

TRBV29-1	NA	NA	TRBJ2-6	CSVLSGANVLTF	TGCAGCGTTTTGAGCGGGGCCAACGTCCTGACTTTC
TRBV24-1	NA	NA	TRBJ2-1	CATSRAGDEQFF	TGTGCCACCAGTCGCGCCGGGGATGAGCAGTTCTTC
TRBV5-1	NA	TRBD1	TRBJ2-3	CASSWGQGTGTDTQYF	TGCGCCAGCAGCTGGGGACAGGGAACGGGCACAGATACGCAGTATTTT
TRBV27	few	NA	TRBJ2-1	CASGAGPNEQFF	TGTGCCAGCGGCGCGGGACCCAATGAGCAGTTCTTC
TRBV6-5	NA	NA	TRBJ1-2	CASSYAGAGYTF	TGTGCCAGCAGTTACGCAGGAGCTGGCTACACCTTC
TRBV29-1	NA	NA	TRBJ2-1	CSVEGPYYNEQFF	TGCAGCGTTGAAGGCCCATATTACAATGAGCAGTTCTTC
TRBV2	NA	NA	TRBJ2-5	CASSAGTLETQYF	TGTGCCAGCAGCGCAGGGACCTTAGAGACCCAGTACTTC
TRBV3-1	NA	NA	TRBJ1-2	CASSQGLLMGYTF	TGTGCCAGCAGCCAAGGGTTGTTAATGGGCTACACCTTC
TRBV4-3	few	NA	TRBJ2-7	CASSPGYWGEQYF	TGCGCCAGCAGCCCGGGGTATTGGGGCGAGCAGTACTTC
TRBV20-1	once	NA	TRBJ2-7	CSATTDGRCDEQYF	TGCAGTGCTACCACGGACGGGAGATGCGACGAGCAGTACTTC
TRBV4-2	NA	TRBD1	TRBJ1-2	CASSQGTSGQGSYGYTF	TGTGCCAGCAGCCAGGGGACCTCGGGACAGGGAAGTTATGGCTACACCTTC
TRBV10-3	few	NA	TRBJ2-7	CAISESTGDGGHEQYF	TGTGCCATCAGTGAGTCGACTGGGGACGGGGGACACGAGCAGTACTTC
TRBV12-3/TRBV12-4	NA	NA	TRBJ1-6	CASSPGGSPLHF	TGTGCCAGCAGTCCGGGGGGTTCACCCCTCCACTTT
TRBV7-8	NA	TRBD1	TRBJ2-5	CASSLGRQGDAETQYF	TGTGCCAGCAGCTTAGGTCGACAGGGAGATGCGGAGACCCAGTACTTC
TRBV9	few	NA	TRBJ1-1	CASSGSWRTEAFF	TGTGCCAGCAGCGGCTCGTGGAGAACTGAAGCTTTCTTT
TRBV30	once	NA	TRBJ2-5	CAWGAETQYF	TGTGCCTGGGGGGCGGAGACCCAGTACTTC